This entry lists 10 T cell receptor beta chains sequenced from one sample in a study of breast tumors, draining lymph nodes, adjacent tissues. Breast cancer patients provided tissue from their axillary draining lymph nodes. In TCRdb, the multiplex PCR reads were re-called with MiXCR into one record per CDR3 protein. The table has roughly 120,000 distinct CDR3 sequences, around 20% seen once; the top ten hold over 3%. The sample comprised axillary lymph node tissue. The receptors here all came from a female donor with breast cancer. Some clones in this sample may be carry-over from other donors' samples.

As to this clonotype: This may arise from a read error, as a much more abundant clone is one base away. CDR3 DNA: TGTGCCAGCAGCCTCGTGCCGGGACAGGGGGCGAGAGGGCAGTACTTC. Translation: CASSLVPGQGARGQYF. The chain is built from TRBV3-1 and TRBJ2-7; 12 bases are a match to TRBD1. Trimming removed 4 bases from V and 9 bases from J; junction bases left unmatched: 13. Germline CDR1 reads LGHDT; CDR2 reads YNNKEL (reference sequence). This CDR3 comprises 16 residues.

On this clonotype: This may be a read error, as it is one base from a much larger clone. The gene calls are TRBV11-2 and TRBJ2-1; D gene ambiguous. This CDR3 is 15 amino acids long. In germline, CDR1 is SGHAT, CDR2 FQNNGV. CDR3 coding DNA: TGTGCCAGCAGCTTAGTCTGGCTCTCCTACAATGAGCAGCTCTTC. Amino acid sequence: CASSLVWLSYNEQLF.

Comments on this clonotype: Possible read error: a much larger clone is one base away. The chain joins TRBV7-9 to TRBJ2-7; 8 nucleotides agree with TRBD2. This CDR3 has 15 residues. Germline V gene lookup returns CDR1 SEHNR and CDR2 FQNEAQ (reference sequence). This CDR3 is CACSPRRGDLDEQYF. The CDR3 DNA sequence: TGTGCCTGCAGCCCCCGGCGGGGGGATCTAGACGAGCAGTACTTC.

This clonotype was detected many times. CDR3 sequence reads: CASSFERGEQYF. The DNA for the CDR3 is TGTGCCAGCAGTTTTGAGCGAGGCGAGCAGTACTTC. The chain recombines TRBV27 with TRBJ2-7; D remains ambiguous. CDR1 is MNHEY, CDR2 SMNVEV, per germline (reference sequence). V was clipped by 3 bases and J by 6 bases, with 9 bases between them. This CDR3 region has 12 residues.

This clonotype came up many times. The chain recombines TRBV19 with TRBJ1-2; tentatively, D is TRBD1 (5 bases). Germline V gives CDR1 LNHDA, CDR2 SQIVND (reference sequence). Trimming removed 4 bases from V and 0 bases from J, with 6 bases in between. The CDR3 sequence is 13 residues long. The CDR3 region has the DNA TGTGCCAGTAGTAAGACAGCTAACTATGGCTACACCTTC. This encodes CASSKTANYGYTF.

This clonotype was detected many times. The rearrangement uses TRBV7-2 and TRBJ2-1; 8 bases agree with TRBD2. Germline V gives CDR1 SGHTA, CDR2 FQGNSA. The CDR3 is 18 residues long. With 4 bases clipped from V and 4 bases from J, the junction kept 15 bases outside the gene matches. In DNA, the CDR3 is TGTGCCAGCAGCTCGAATTCGGGGGGGACCCTACCGTACAATGAGCAGTTCTTC. It codes for CASSSNSGGTLPYNEQFF. Based on the CDR3 plus reference TRBV7-2 and TRBJ2-1, the full variable domain is GAGVSQSPSNKVTEKGKDVELRCDPISGHTALYWYRQSLGQGLEFLIYFQGNSAPDKSGLPSDRFSAERTGGSVSTLTIQRTQQEDSAVYLCASSSNSGGTLPYNEQFFGPGTRLTVL.

In this sample, this clonotype turned up many times. The rearrangement uses TRBV9 and TRBJ2-2; 7 positions agree with TRBD1. Trimming removed 0 bases from V and 0 bases from J; junction bases left unmatched: 8. CDR3 length: 18 residues. Germline loops: CDR1 SGDLS, CDR2 YYNGEE. The CDR3 region has the DNA TGTGCCAGCAGCGTAGTTTCCGGGACAGCCACGAACACCGGGGAGCTGTTTTTT. Its protein is CASSVVSGTATNTGELFF.

Concerning this clonotype itself: This could be a read error, since a much larger clone is one nucleotide away. The chain links TRBV7-6 to TRBJ2-3; perhaps D is TRBD1 or TRBD2 (5 bases each). Germline values: CDR1 SGHVS, CDR2 FNYEAQ. The CDR3 runs to 15 residues. Trimming left V 5 bases short and J 6 bases short, with 18 bases between. The CDR3 loop reads CASSPTGAVGDTQYF. DNA of the CDR3: TGTGCCAGCAGCCCTACCGGGGCAGTCGGCGATACGCAGTATTTT.

This clonotype was found a few times. V usage is TRBV30 and J usage is TRBJ2-3, with TRBD1 identical over 8 bases. V was clipped by 0 bases and J by 3 bases; unmatched bases: 5. Germline CDR1 GTSNPN, CDR2 SVGIG (reference sequence). CDR3 length: 15 residues. CDR3 sequence (DNA): TGTGCCTGGAGTGTACAGGGGGGCGCGACAGATACGCAGTATTTT. Its protein is CAWSVQGGATDTQYF. Complete variable domain (other parts from reference TRBV30 and TRBJ2-3): SQTIHQWPATLVQPVGSPLSLECTVEGTSNPNLYWYRQAAGRGLQLLFYSVGIGQISSEVPQNLSASRPQDRQFILSSKKLLLSDSGFYLCAWSVQGGATDTQYFGPGTRLTVL.

The chain employs TRBV29-1 and TRBJ2-2; the match to TRBD1 covers 8 bases. Germline V gene lookup returns CDR1 SQVTM and CDR2 ANQGSEA. With V trimmed by 3 bases and J by 4 bases, 1 base remained unmatched. This CDR3 has 13 amino acids. The CDR3: CSVDRGRTGELFF. The CDR3 coding sequence is TGCAGCGTTGACAGGGGGCGCACCGGGGAGCTGTTTTTT.